The 21 T cell receptor beta chains below all came from one sample that was sequenced in a study of T cells after yellow fever vaccination. From the 5' RACE reads, TCRdb called clonotypes with MiXCR, one entry per CDR3 protein. The repertoire holds about 360,000 distinct CDR3 sequences, with about 6.2% as singletons. The material sequenced was PBMCs, taken 5 days after the yellow fever booster vaccination. These receptors were obtained from a man aged 25-45 years who received the YFV17D yellow fever vaccine.

This clonotype has ten or more counts. The chain carries TRBV29-1 and TRBJ2-7, with D perhaps matching TRBD1 or TRBD2 (5 bases each). This CDR3 region has 13 residues. Germline V lookup: CDR1 SQVTM, CDR2 ANQGSEA. V dropped 4 bases and J dropped 1 base, with 11 bases sitting between them. This chain's CDR3 is CSVAPGRSYEQYF. CDR3 bases: TGCAGCGTTGCCCCGGGACGGTCCTACGAGCAGTACTTC.

This clonotype has at least ten counts. The chain recombines TRBV15 with TRBJ1-1; possibly TRBD1 for D (6 bases). This CDR3 is 14 amino acids long. The V and J ends lost 3 bases and 4 bases respectively, with 12 bases between them. CDR1 is LNHNV and CDR2 is YYDKDF in the germline V gene (reference sequence). CDR3 DNA: TGTGCCACCAGCAGGAACAGGGCGGGCACTGAAGCTTTCTTT. As protein: CATSRNRAGTEAFF.

This clonotype was recorded a few times. The chain has TRBV24-1 and TRBJ2-1; D might be TRBD2 (6 bases). V was trimmed by 9 bases and J by 4 bases, leaving 12 bases between them. The CDR3 runs 13 residues. Germline V gene sequence: CDR1 KGHDR, CDR2 SFDVKD. CDR3 sequence: CATRSGGYNEQFF. For the CDR3, the DNA is TGTGCCACCCGTAGCGGAGGGTACAATGAGCAGTTCTTC.

CDR3 protein: CATHPAGASYEQYF. The CDR3 nucleotides read TGTGCCACCCACCCAGCGGGGGCATCCTACGAGCAGTACTTC. This chain links TRBV19 with TRBJ2-7; 8 bases agree with TRBD2. CDR3 size: 14 residues. Germline CDR1 and CDR2: LNHDA and SQIVND (reference sequence). The V gene end was trimmed by 10 bases and the J gene end by 1 base; junction bases not matched to a gene: 9.

To note about this clonotype: One junction end disagrees with the germline gene, perhaps due to a read error. The chain carries TRBV20-1 and TRBJ1-2; D possibly corresponds to TRBD1 (6 bases). This CDR3 has 16 residues. In germline, CDR1 is DFQATT, CDR2 SNEGSKA (reference sequence). This CDR3 reads CCATYSNRETNYGYTF. CDR3 nucleotide sequence: TGCTGTGCTACCTACTCAAACAGGGAGACTAACTATGGCTACACCTTC.

This chain links TRBV10-3 with TRBJ2-7; TRBD1 agrees at 7 bases. This CDR3 region has 13 residues. Germline V gene lookup returns CDR1 ENHRY and CDR2 SYGVKD. V trimming: 10 bases; J trimming: 3 bases; junction bases outside the gene matches: 9. This chain's CDR3 is CATSGTGVYEQYF. CDR3 bases: TGTGCCACCTCGGGAACAGGGGTCTACGAGCAGTACTTC.

This clonotype was found many times. This chain connects TRBV2 to TRBJ2-3; D uncertain. The CDR3 covers 14 residues. Germline loops: CDR1 SNHLY, CDR2 FYNNEI. The CDR3 DNA reads as TGTGGACCCTCCGGGTCCCGGCACACAGATACGCAGTATTTT. It yields the protein CGPSGSRHTDTQYF.

A few counts support this clonotype. The chain couples TRBV19 to TRBJ2-7; D is unclear. V was cut by 6 bases and J by 4 bases, with 13 bases left in between. The CDR3 is 13 amino acids. Germline values: CDR1 LNHDA, CDR2 SQIVND (reference sequence). CDR3 region: CASSLQNSYEQYF. The DNA of the CDR3 is TGTGCCAGTAGCCTCCAAAACAGTTACGAGCAGTACTTC. Together with reference TRBV19 and TRBJ2-7, the CDR3 gives the full variable domain: DGGITQSPKYLFRKEGQNVTLSCEQNLNHDAMYWYRQDPGQGLRLIYYSQIVNDFQKGDIAEGYSVSREKKESFPLTVTSAQKNPTAFYLCASSLQNSYEQYFGPGTRLTVT.

This rearrangement joins TRBV12-3 or TRBV12-4 to TRBJ2-7, with D maybe TRBD2 (6 bases). The CDR3 loop spans 15 amino acids. V was trimmed by 6 bases and J by 5 bases, leaving 20 bases between them. The CDR3: CASSSKGLLRNEQYF. The DNA for the CDR3 is TGTGCCAGCAGCTCGAAGGGACTCCTTAGAAACGAGCAGTACTTC.

There are a few counts of this clonotype. This chain joins TRBV10-3 and TRBJ1-3, with TRBD1 as a possible D gene (6 bases). V lost 6 bases and J lost 4, with 16 bases in between. The CDR3 has 15 residues. Germline CDR1 ENHRY, CDR2 SYGVKD. CDR3 amino acids: CAIRLSGGDGNTIYF. CDR3 bases: TGTGCCATCAGGCTTTCTGGGGGCGACGGAAACACCATATATTTT.

This clonotype was seen at least ten times. The chain is built from TRBV14 and TRBJ1-2, with D possibly TRBD1 on 5 matching bases. The CDR3 runs to 12 residues. CDR1 and CDR2 (germline): SGHDN, FVKESK. The V end was cut by 10 bases, the J end by 2 bases, with 11 bases between. As DNA, the CDR3 is TGTGCCACAGCAGGGCTGAACTATGGCTACACCTTC. Amino acid sequence: CATAGLNYGYTF. The whole variable domain, filled in from reference TRBV14 and TRBJ1-2, reads EAGVTQFPSHSVIEKGQTVTLRCDPISGHDNLYWYRRVMGKEIKFLLHFVKESKQDESGMPNNRFLAERTGGTYSTLKVQPAELEDSGVYFCATAGLNYGYTFGSGTRLTVV.

V gene TRBV12-3 or TRBV12-4 combines with J gene TRBJ2-3; D perhaps matches TRBD1 (6 bases). The CDR3 totals 15 residues. Trimming left V 7 bases short and J 2 bases short, with 16 bases between. The CDR3 nucleotides are TGTGCCAGCACCTTCCGGGACATGAACACAGATACGCAGTATTTT. It translates to CASTFRDMNTDTQYF.

This clonotype turned up a few times. The CDR3 coding sequence is TGTGCCAGCAGCTTGGCTGGGTTGAATTCACCCCTCCACTTT. Amino acid sequence: CASSLAGLNSPLHF. The chain uses TRBV5-5 and TRBJ1-6; no clear D. In germline, CDR1 is SGHKS, CDR2 YYEKEE (reference sequence). V lost 0 bases, J lost 7 bases, and 8 bases lay in between. This CDR3 spans 14 amino acids.

This clonotype was recorded at least ten times. This chain links TRBV7-2 with TRBJ2-5; TRBD2 agrees at 9 bases. The CDR3 spans 15 residues. The V segment lost 5 bases and the J segment 4 bases; nucleotides outside the gene matches: 8. CDR1 SGHTA and CDR2 FQGNSA come from the germline V gene. The CDR3 DNA reads as TGTGCCAGCAGCCCGAGACTACTAGCGGGAGAGACCCAGTACTTC. Its protein is CASSPRLLAGETQYF.

This clonotype was detected a few times. The chain joins TRBV24-1 to TRBJ2-5; D is unclear. The CDR3 is 15 residues long. Germline V gene lookup returns CDR1 KGHDR and CDR2 SFDVKD. Trimming left V 5 bases short and J 2 bases short, with 14 bases between. The CDR3 loop reads CATSGAPPLQETQYF. DNA for the CDR3: TGTGCCACCAGTGGGGCCCCTCCCCTGCAAGAGACCCAGTACTTC.

The chain combines TRBV7-9 with TRBJ2-2; 14 bases fit TRBD2. J was trimmed by 5 bases and V by 10 bases; bases with no gene match: 6. The CDR3 length is 15 residues. CDR1 is SEHNR and CDR2 is FQNEAQ in the germline V gene (reference sequence). The CDR3 sequence: CATLGLAGETGELFF. The CDR3 DNA is TGTGCCACCCTGGGACTAGCGGGAGAGACCGGGGAGCTGTTTTTT.

The J gene is TRBJ2-1, the V gene TRBV6-2 or TRBV6-3, with D perhaps TRBD1 (5 bases). CDR3 length equals 15 residues. The V and J ends lost 1 base and 0 bases respectively, with 7 bases between them. The germline V gene has CDR1 MNHEY and CDR2 SVGEGT. The CDR3 protein is CASSYYTGSYNEQFF. In DNA, the CDR3 is TGTGCCAGCAGTTACTATACAGGCTCCTACAATGAGCAGTTCTTC.

The chain uses TRBV7-2 and TRBJ1-5; D is perhaps TRBD1 (5 bases). Germline values: CDR1 SGHTA, CDR2 FQGNSA. V shed 3 bases and J shed 2 bases, with 11 bases lying between them. The CDR3 has 15 amino acids. CDR3 residues: CASSFQGGGNQPQHF. The CDR3 nucleotides read TGTGCCAGCAGCTTTCAGGGAGGAGGCAATCAGCCCCAGCATTTT.

The table lists this clonotype with a few counts. The J gene is TRBJ1-5, the V gene TRBV4-2; possibly TRBD1 for D (5 bases). With 5 bases removed from V and 5 bases from J, the gap between germline ends came to 19 bases. Germline lookup yields CDR1 LGHNA and CDR2 YNFKEQ. The CDR3 totals 16 residues. The CDR3: CASSGRGGGSHQPQHF. The CDR3, as DNA: TGTGCCAGCAGCGGGCGAGGCGGGGGGTCGCATCAGCCCCAGCATTTT.

The chain uses TRBV7-3 and TRBJ2-2; the match to TRBD2 covers 7 bases. Germline CDR1 reads SGHTA; CDR2 reads FQGTGA. This CDR3 is 17 amino acids long. J gave up 5 bases and V 5 bases, and 14 bases lay outside the gene matches. CDR3 nucleotides: TGTGCCAGCAGCCCCCTAAGCGGCGGGAGAGGAACCGGGGAGCTGTTTTTT. Translation: CASSPLSGGRGTGELFF.

This clonotype came up many times. V gene TRBV5-1 combines with J gene TRBJ2-2, with 15 bases aligning to TRBD2. Germline assignment: CDR1 SGHRS and CDR2 YFSETQ. V lost 4 bases, J lost 5 bases, and 9 bases stayed unmatched. The CDR3 extends over 18 amino acids. The CDR3 here is CASSTGLAGGPITGELFF. In DNA form, the CDR3 reads TGCGCCAGCAGCACTGGACTAGCGGGAGGGCCTATAACCGGGGAGCTGTTTTTT.